This T cell receptor beta chain was sequenced during a study of T cell repertoires in ileal Crohn's disease. In the study overall: Median disease duration was nearly eight years; 35% to 45% smoked at surgery. Study-wide results and caveats: Compared with CD4 T cells, sorted CD8 cells carried more expanded clones. Compared with non-smokers, active smokers at surgery showed more clonal expansions.

Adults with ileal or ileocolonic Crohn's disease and an indication for resection were eligible. TCRdb's table, derived via immunoSEQ multiplex PCR, lists solely in-frame clones and lacks some. The sample has approximately 18,000 clones, around 60% seen once. A note on this clone: Its antigen is currently unknown.

V lost 2 bases and J lost 4, with 15 bases in between. This CDR3 is built from 15 residues. CDR1 and CDR2 from the germline V gene are GTSNPN and SVGIG (reference sequence). V and J are TRBV30 and TRBJ1-5; tentatively, D is TRBD1 (5 bases). The specimen sequenced was ileal tissue. This TCR came from an adult with Crohn's disease. For the CDR3, the DNA is TGTGCCTGGAGTAAGGGAATACAGGCTAATCAGCCCCAGCATTTT. This encodes CAWSKGIQANQPQHF.